The 17 T cell receptor beta chains below come from one sample, sequenced in a study of early T cells in non-severe SARS-CoV-2 infection. In TCRdb, the 5' RACE reads were re-called with MiXCR into one record per CDR3 protein. The sample consists of over 45,000 distinct CDR3 sequences, around 7.7% of them appearing once. The sample in question was whole blood, obtained at baseline. These receptors came from an adult who was a healthcare worker with PCR-confirmed SARS-CoV-2 infection or an uninfected control (not recorded which).

This clonotype was seen many times. J is TRBJ2-1 and V is TRBV7-8; 11 nucleotides match TRBD2. J gave up 0 bases and V 4 bases, and 2 bases lay outside the gene matches. The CDR3 covers 16 residues. The germline V gene has CDR1 SGHVS and CDR2 FQNEAQ. CDR3 protein: CASSYGTSGSYNEQFF. In nucleotides, the CDR3 is TGTGCCAGCAGCTATGGGACTAGCGGCTCCTACAATGAGCAGTTCTTC.

This clonotype was counted at least ten times. CDR3 coding DNA: TGTGCCAGCAGCTCCACCTGGGGGGACGAGCAGTTCTTC. This sequence encodes CASSSTWGDEQFF. The gene calls are TRBV7-2 and TRBJ2-1; D possibly corresponds to TRBD2 (6 bases). Germline-derived CDR1 and CDR2 are SGHTA and FQGNSA. Between the trimmed V and J ends, which lost 4 bases and 10 bases, there was a span of 14 bases. The CDR3 is 13 amino acids.

This clonotype appeared a few times. The genes are TRBV14 and TRBJ2-2; D gene unclear. The germline V gene encodes CDR1 SGHDN and CDR2 FVKESK. V was trimmed by 4 bases and J by 4 bases, leaving 7 bases between them. The CDR3 loop spans 13 amino acids. The CDR3, as DNA: TGTGCCAGCAGCCCAAGGACCACCGGGGAGCTGTTTTTT. Encoded protein: CASSPRTTGELFF. Full variable domain (outside the CDR3, taken from reference TRBV14 and TRBJ2-2): EAGVTQFPSHSVIEKGQTVTLRCDPISGHDNLYWYRRVMGKEIKFLLHFVKESKQDESGMPNNRFLAERTGGTYSTLKVQPAELEDSGVYFCASSPRTTGELFFGEGSRLTVL.

The chain links TRBV27 to TRBJ2-7; perhaps TRBD2 as D (5 bases). The germline V and J ends were trimmed by 5 bases and 0 bases, with 5 bases remaining between them. The CDR3 sequence is 12 residues long. Germline V CDR1 and CDR2: MNHEY, SMNVEV (reference sequence). The CDR3 loop reads CASSTSSYEQYF. For the CDR3, the DNA is TGTGCCAGCAGTACTAGCTCCTACGAGCAGTACTTC.

This clonotype was recorded a few times. This chain joins TRBV6-5 and TRBJ1-5; possible D gene TRBD1, 5 bases. This CDR3 has 18 residues. Germline lookup yields CDR1 MNHEY and CDR2 SVGAGI. V was trimmed by 0 bases and J by 4 bases, leaving 19 bases between them. In DNA form, the CDR3 reads TGTGCCAGCAGTTACTCGACGGGGCGTCTTACGCATAATCAGCCCCAGCATTTT. Translated, it gives CASSYSTGRLTHNQPQHF.

This chain connects TRBV3-1 to TRBJ2-3; 10 nucleotides match TRBD2. Germline CDR1 and CDR2: LGHDT and YNNKEL (reference sequence). Trimming cost V 4 bases and J 10 bases; bases outside gene matches: 2. The CDR3 contains 12 residues. CDR3 region: CASSPLAGAQYF. The CDR3 DNA sequence: TGTGCCAGCAGCCCCCTAGCGGGAGCGCAGTATTTT.

This clonotype was observed at least ten times. This chain joins TRBV19 and TRBJ2-7; the match to TRBD2 covers 10 bases. This CDR3 comprises 19 residues. Germline V CDR1 and CDR2: LNHDA, SQIVND (reference sequence). J gave up 2 bases and V 4 bases, and 17 bases lay outside the gene matches. CDR3 bases: TGTGCCAGTAGTACTCTTCCGGGACTAGCGTCAGGAGGAGCCTACGAGCAGTACTTC. Translated: CASSTLPGLASGGAYEQYF.

This clonotype was counted a few times. The chain couples TRBV5-6 to TRBJ1-5; D possibly corresponds to TRBD1 (6 bases). V was trimmed by 4 bases and J by 0 bases, leaving 11 bases between them. Germline lookup yields CDR1 SGHDT and CDR2 YYEEEE. The CDR3 is made up of 15 amino acids. The CDR3 spells CASSQQGNSNQPQHF. CDR3 DNA sequence: TGTGCCAGCAGCCAACAGGGTAATAGCAATCAGCCCCAGCATTTT.

This clonotype was observed at least ten times. The CDR3 sequence is CASSQAGYEGRFF. DNA of the CDR3: TGTGCCAGCAGCCAAGCGGGTTACGAGGGCAGATTCTTC. This chain uses TRBV3-1 with TRBJ2-1; a weak D match, TRBD2 (5 bases). The CDR3 has 13 amino acids. V was trimmed by 1 base and J by 16 bases, leaving 17 bases between them. Germline-derived CDR1 and CDR2 are LGHDT and YNNKEL (reference sequence).

This clonotype was observed many times. The rearrangement links TRBV5-1 to TRBJ1-1; weak D call: TRBD1 (6 bases). The V and J ends lost 2 bases and 1 base respectively, with 24 bases between them. The germline V gene has CDR1 SGHRS and CDR2 YFSETQ. The length of the CDR3 is 19 residues. The CDR3, as DNA: TGCGCCAGCAGCTTAACGAGAGGAGTATCTGCGACAGGGAACACTGAAGCTTTCTTT. Amino acids: CASSLTRGVSATGNTEAFF.

This clonotype showed up many times. The chain carries TRBV20-1 and TRBJ2-7; D unclear. Germline CDR1 is DFQATT and CDR2 is SNEGSKA (reference sequence). This CDR3 is 11 amino acids long. V was clipped by 6 bases and J by 2 bases, with 8 bases between them. The CDR3 DNA sequence: TGCAGTGCAAGTTTCACCTACGAGCAGTACTTC. This gives the protein CSASFTYEQYF.

CDR3 region: CASSLGTRETQYF. CDR3 DNA: TGTGCCAGCAGCTTAGGGACTAGAGAGACCCAGTACTTC. This chain uses TRBV7-2 with TRBJ2-5; 7 nucleotides align to TRBD2. The CDR3 extends over 13 amino acids. V was pared by 1 base and J by 4 bases, with 0 bases of the junction left unmatched. Germline V lookup: CDR1 SGHTA, CDR2 FQGNSA.

This clonotype appeared many times. The chain uses TRBV6-5 and TRBJ2-7, with D maybe TRBD2 (6 bases). Trimming shortened V by 5 bases and J by 0 bases, and 14 bases separated the two germline ends. In germline, CDR1 is MNHEY, CDR2 SVGAGI. This CDR3 contains 15 residues. CDR3 nucleotides: TGTGCCAGCAGTCCACGTAGCGGAAGCTCCTACGAGCAGTACTTC. Translating gives CASSPRSGSSYEQYF.

This clonotype was seen only a few times. CDR3 loop: CASFKAGAGETQYF. Written as DNA, the CDR3 is TGTGCCAGCTTCAAAGCGGGAGCCGGAGAGACCCAGTACTTC. The V gene is TRBV5-4, the J gene TRBJ2-5; 8 nucleotides align to TRBD2. The CDR3 covers 14 residues. V shed 7 bases, J shed 4 bases, and the junction held 9 bases outside the gene matches. Per the germline V gene, CDR1 is SGHNT and CDR2 is YYREEE (reference sequence).

The V gene is TRBV18, the J gene TRBJ2-4; the match to TRBD1 covers 8 bases. The CDR3 has 15 amino acids. Germline values: CDR1 KGHSH, CDR2 LQKENI. The junction had 10 bases not matched to a gene; V was cut back by 8 bases and J by 4 bases. CDR3: CASTPTQGEKNIQYF. CDR3 in DNA: TGTGCCAGCACGCCGACACAGGGGGAAAAAAACATTCAGTACTTC.

This clonotype has just a few counts. J is TRBJ1-2 and V is TRBV11-2; D is unresolved. This CDR3 region has 13 residues. CDR1 is SGHAT and CDR2 is FQNNGV in the germline V gene. V shed 3 bases and J shed 4 bases, with 9 bases lying between them. CDR3 loop: CASSLPGGYGYTF. In nucleotides, the CDR3 is TGTGCCAGCAGCTTGCCAGGTGGCTATGGCTACACCTTC.

This chain links TRBV7-2 with TRBJ2-4; D is unclear. V lost 5 bases and J lost 6, with 20 bases in between. The CDR3 runs 16 residues. Germline CDR1 is SGHTA and CDR2 is FQGNSA. CDR3 sequence reads: CASSHLGPPPRNIQYF. For the CDR3, the DNA is TGTGCCAGCAGCCATTTAGGTCCCCCCCCCAGAAACATTCAGTACTTC.